This is a list of T cell receptor beta chains from one sample in a study of T-cell memory formation after mild COVID-19. A single record per CDR3 protein comes from TCRdb applying MiXCR to the 5' RACE reads. The sample consists of roughly 500,000 distinct CDR3 sequences, about 20% of them appearing once. What was sequenced was PBMCs or a T cell subset sorted from them (not recorded which). The source is an adult woman who had mild COVID-19 (a few samples of this study predate the infection). Cell type and time point are not known. Each CDR3 is given with its conserved first and last residue. D genes are given only for firm matches. Only part of the rows carry a size: once, few, many, or a class if the clone is expanded.

v_gene: TRBV4-2
j_gene: TRBJ1-1
d_gene: .
len: 16
abundance: .
CDR3nt: TGTGCCAGCAGCCAAGACAGGGCGCTACAGACAGGACTAGCTTTCTTT
CDR3aa: CASSQDRALQTGLAFF

v_gene: TRBV7-9
j_gene: TRBJ1-6
d_gene: .
len: 13
abundance: few
CDR3nt: TGTGCCAGCAGCTTAGACAGCGGGTCACCCCTCCACTTT
CDR3aa: CASSLDSGSPLHF

v_gene: TRBV4-1
j_gene: TRBJ2-1
d_gene: TRBD1
len: 15
abundance: many
CDR3nt: TGCGCCAGCAGCTCGCCCGGGACAGGGGACAATGAGCAGTTCTTC
CDR3aa: CASSSPGTGDNEQFF

v_gene: TRBV19
j_gene: TRBJ1-1
d_gene: .
len: 13
abundance: .
CDR3nt: TGTGCCAGTAGTAGATACAGGGACACTGAAGCTTTCTTT
CDR3aa: CASSRYRDTEAFF

v_gene: TRBV27
j_gene: TRBJ1-2
d_gene: .
len: 15
abundance: .
CDR3nt: TGTGCCACCGGCGGGAGGGGGGCACAAAACTATGGCTACACCTTC
CDR3aa: CATGGRGAQNYGYTF

v_gene: TRBV18
j_gene: TRBJ2-1
d_gene: TRBD2
len: 15
abundance: .
CDR3nt: TGTGCCAGCTCCCCCCCGGGACTAGTACACAATGAGCAGTTCTTC
CDR3aa: CASSPPGLVHNEQFF

v_gene: TRBV28
j_gene: TRBJ2-7
d_gene: TRBD2
len: 14
abundance: few
CDR3nt: TGTGCCAGCAGTTCGACTAGCGGGCCCTACGAGCAGTACTTC
CDR3aa: CASSSTSGPYEQYF

v_gene: TRBV25-1
j_gene: TRBJ1-2
d_gene: .
len: 11
abundance: .
CDR3nt: TGTGCCAGCAAGGAGGGGGTTGGCTACACCTTC
CDR3aa: CASKEGVGYTF

v_gene: TRBV6-6
j_gene: TRBJ2-1
d_gene: .
len: 16
abundance: few
CDR3nt: TGTGCCAGCAGTTACTCGGACAGTGGGTACTACAATGAGCAGTTCTTC
CDR3aa: CASSYSDSGYYNEQFF

v_gene: TRBV10-3
j_gene: TRBJ2-7
d_gene: .
len: 13
abundance: many
CDR3nt: TGTGCCTCCAGGGGGGCAGGGACCTACGAGCAGTACTTC
CDR3aa: CASRGAGTYEQYF

v_gene: TRBV7-9
j_gene: TRBJ1-2
d_gene: TRBD1
len: 14
abundance: .
CDR3nt: TGTGCCAGCAGCCCGGGGACAGCGGACTATGGCTACACCTTC
CDR3aa: CASSPGTADYGYTF

v_gene: TRBV5-1
j_gene: TRBJ2-2
d_gene: TRBD1
len: 15
abundance: few
CDR3nt: TGCGCCAGCAGCCCGGGACAGAGAAACACCGGGGAGCTGTTTTTT
CDR3aa: CASSPGQRNTGELFF

v_gene: TRBV15
j_gene: TRBJ1-4
d_gene: .
len: 14
abundance: .
CDR3nt: TGTGCCACCAGCAAGGGCCCGCCGGGGGAAAAACTGTTTTTT
CDR3aa: CATSKGPPGEKLFF

v_gene: TRBV11-2
j_gene: TRBJ1-1
d_gene: .
len: 15
abundance: once
CDR3nt: TGTGCCAGCAGCTTAGAGCCAGGACAGAACACTGAAGCTTTCTTT
CDR3aa: CASSLEPGQNTEAFF

v_gene: TRBV5-1
j_gene: TRBJ2-1
d_gene: TRBD2
len: 16
abundance: .
CDR3nt: TGCGCCAGCAGCGTCCCACTAGCGGGGGGGTATAATGAGCAGTTCTTC
CDR3aa: CASSVPLAGGYNEQFF

v_gene: TRBV14
j_gene: TRBJ2-1
d_gene: TRBD2
len: 15
abundance: few
CDR3nt: TGTGCCAGCAGCCAAGTTCCGGGAGGGCCAAATGAGCAGTTCTTC
CDR3aa: CASSQVPGGPNEQFF

v_gene: TRBV7-8
j_gene: TRBJ2-5
d_gene: TRBD2
len: 15
abundance: few
CDR3nt: TGTGTCAGCAGCTTTAGCGGGGGGGCCCGGGAGACCCAGTACTTC
CDR3aa: CVSSFSGGARETQYF

v_gene: TRBV4-3
j_gene: TRBJ2-1
d_gene: TRBD2
len: 16
abundance: .
CDR3nt: TGCGCCAGCAGCCAAGAATTTAGCGGGTTATACAATGAGCAGTTCTTC
CDR3aa: CASSQEFSGLYNEQFF

v_gene: TRBV13
j_gene: TRBJ1-1
d_gene: .
len: 15
abundance: .
CDR3nt: TGTGCCAGCAGCTCCCGCGGCCGGGAGGACACTGAAGCTTTCTTT
CDR3aa: CASSSRGREDTEAFF

v_gene: TRBV12-3/TRBV12-4
j_gene: TRBJ2-3
d_gene: TRBD2
len: 15
abundance: .
CDR3nt: TGTGCCAGCAGTTCAGCGGGGGGTATCACAGATACGCAGTATTTT
CDR3aa: CASSSAGGITDTQYF

v_gene: TRBV6-4
j_gene: TRBJ2-1
d_gene: TRBD1
len: 18
abundance: .
CDR3nt: TGTGCCAGCACTCGGAGCAGGGGGCGAATCAGATGGGGAAATGAGCAGTTCTTC
CDR3aa: CASTRSRGRIRWGNEQFF

v_gene: TRBV27
j_gene: TRBJ2-1
d_gene: .
len: 15
abundance: few
CDR3nt: TGTGCCAGCGTCGTCGGAGGGGGGGGCGAGAATGAGCAGTTCTTC
CDR3aa: CASVVGGGGENEQFF

v_gene: TRBV20-1
j_gene: TRBJ2-5
d_gene: TRBD2
len: 17
abundance: .
CDR3nt: TGCAGTGCTAGAGGCGGTTTAGCGGGAGGGCCACCGGAGACCCAGTACTTC
CDR3aa: CSARGGLAGGPPETQYF

v_gene: TRBV7-9
j_gene: TRBJ1-2
d_gene: TRBD1
len: 17
abundance: .
CDR3nt: TGTGCCAGCAGCTACGCCCCCGGGACAGGGCATAACTATGGCTACACCTTC
CDR3aa: CASSYAPGTGHNYGYTF